Below, one T cell receptor (beta chain) is given with its context. CDR3 length: 14 residues. Germline V lookup: CDR1 SGHTA, CDR2 FQGTGA. The V end was cut by 4 bases, the J end by 4 bases, with 12 bases between. This sample is part of a study of CD8 T cells in Susac syndrome. Random hexamers primed reverse transcription of about 0.5 to 1 ug RNA. TCRdb called the immunoSEQ multiplex PCR reads again in MiXCR, with one record for every CDR3 protein. The sample consists of 150,000 to 200,000 distinct CDR3 sequences, about 93% of them appearing once. The sequence was collected from a human donor in good health. The sample consisted of CD4+ T cells from PBMCs. The chain has TRBV7-3 and TRBJ2-3; D unclear. CDR3 bases: TGTGCCAGCAGCTCCGGAGCCGGATCAGATACGCAGTATTTT. It encodes CASSSGAGSDTQYF. The full variable domain, its missing parts supplied by reference TRBV7-3 and TRBJ2-3, is GAGVSQTPSNKVTEKGKYVELRCDPISGHTALYWYRQSLGQGPEFLIYFQGTGAADDSGLPNDRFFAVRPEGSVSTLKIQRTERGDSAVYLCASSSGAGSDTQYFGPGTRLTVL.